The 28 T cell receptor beta chains reported below all come from one sample, sequenced in a study of T cells in Graves' hyperthyroidism and ophthalmopathy. Amplification of TCR beta CDR3 regions used RNA as the template. Initially, a first-round RT-PCR of the TCR CDR3 employed the HTBI primer set. TCRdb reprocessed the multiplex PCR reads via MiXCR and lists one record per CDR3 protein. The table lists approximately 520,000 distinct CDR3 sequences, around 24% of them singletons. Sequencing was carried out using blood. The origin of the receptors is a woman in her thirties with Graves' ophthalmopathy.

This clonotype has only a few counts. V is TRBV6-1 and J is TRBJ1-2; 8 bases agree with TRBD1. In germline, CDR1 is MNHNS, CDR2 SASEGT. The CDR3 contains 14 residues. Unmatched junction bases numbered 15, after V lost 7 bases and J lost 11 bases. CDR3 sequence reads: CASTPLPPTGGYTF. CDR3 coding DNA: TGTGCCAGCACCCCCTTACCCCCTACAGGGGGGTACACCTTC.

This clonotype showed up many times. This chain joins TRBV28 and TRBJ1-1; no definite D call. The V gene lost 3 bases and the J gene lost 0 bases, with 2 bases spanning the gap. CDR1 is MDHEN, CDR2 SYDVKM, per germline. This CDR3 has 12 amino acids. DNA for the CDR3: TGTGCCAGCAGTTTGTTGAACACTGAAGCTTTCTTT. Translated, it gives CASSLLNTEAFF.

Many counts were recorded for this clonotype. The V and J genes are TRBV12-3 or TRBV12-4 and TRBJ1-2; D is possibly TRBD1 (6 bases). The CDR3 is made up of 13 amino acids. The V end lost 6 bases, the J end lost 8 bases, and 16 bases lay between the germline ends. This chain's CDR3 is CASRNRVFGGYTF. The CDR3 DNA reads as TGTGCCAGCAGAAACAGGGTTTTTGGGGGCTACACCTTC.

This clonotype has ten or more counts. This rearrangement joins TRBV20-1 to TRBJ1-3; the D is unclear. This CDR3 region has 13 residues. Germline values: CDR1 DFQATT, CDR2 SNEGSKA (reference sequence). Trimming removed 0 bases at V and 1 base at J, with 4 bases between. The CDR3 DNA sequence: TGCAGTGCTAGAGAGAAGTCTGGAAACACCATATATTTT. As protein: CSAREKSGNTIYF.

This clonotype has at least ten counts. V usage is TRBV15 and J usage is TRBJ1-5; no reliable D call. V lost 4 bases and J lost 2, with 9 bases in between. The length of the CDR3 is 14 residues. CDR1 and CDR2 from the germline V gene are LNHNV and YYDKDF (reference sequence). The CDR3 DNA follows: TGTGCCACCAGCACAGATATGGGCAATCAGCCCCAGCATTTT. Translating it yields CATSTDMGNQPQHF.

This clonotype was detected only a few times. The chain is built from TRBV4-1 and TRBJ2-7; D remains ambiguous. CDR1 and CDR2 (germline): MGHRA, YSYEKL. There are 17 residues in the CDR3. V shed 3 bases and J shed 1 base, with 19 bases lying between them. The CDR3 protein is CASSQTRTDLGSYEQYF. In DNA, the CDR3 is TGCGCCAGCAGCCAGACGCGGACCGACCTAGGGTCCTACGAGCAGTACTTC.

V and J are TRBV7-9 and TRBJ2-5; 9 bases are a match to TRBD2. The germline CDR1 and CDR2 sequences are SEHNR and FQNEAQ (reference sequence). The CDR3 has 16 amino acids. J was trimmed by 0 bases and V by 5 bases; bases with no gene match: 7. The CDR3 nucleotides read TGTGCCAGCAGCCTAAGGGCTAGCGGGGACCAAGAGACCCAGTACTTC. It yields the protein CASSLRASGDQETQYF.

This clonotype showed up many times. The V call is TRBV6-1, the J call TRBJ1-5; TRBD1 agrees at 7 bases. The CDR3 covers 18 residues. V shed 8 bases and J 0 bases; nucleotides not matched to a gene: 16. Germline V gives CDR1 MNHNS, CDR2 SASEGT. In DNA form, the CDR3 reads TGTGCCAGCTGTAAATCCCGGGACAGAACCATTAGCAATCAGCCCCAGCATTTT. Protein product: CASCKSRDRTISNQPQHF.

This clonotype has just one count. Possible read error: a much larger clone is one base away. The rearrangement links TRBV7-9 to TRBJ1-1; tentative D call: TRBD1 (5 bases). Germline V gene data show CDR1 as SEHNR and CDR2 as FQNEAQ (reference sequence). The CDR3 totals 14 residues. V was trimmed by 1 base and J by 6 bases, leaving 12 bases between them. CDR3 in DNA: TGTGCCAGCAGCTTAGGCAGGGTAGTCCCTGAAGCTTTCTTT. Translation gives CASSLGRVVPEAFF.

In the case of this clonotype: This may come from a read error, since a much larger clone is one base off. It is likely a read error, because the conserved phenylalanine at the end of the CDR3 is missing. The chain combines TRBV10-3 with TRBJ1-3; D is undetermined. CDR1 ENHRY and CDR2 SYGVKD come from the germline V gene. The CDR3 has 12 residues. V lost 3 bases and J lost 5, with 5 bases in between. The CDR3 sequence is CAISDSRNTIYV. The CDR3 DNA sequence: TGTGCCATCAGTGACAGTAGAAACACCATATATGTT.

This clonotype was seen a few times. The V gene is TRBV12-3 or TRBV12-4, the J gene TRBJ2-6, with D perhaps being TRBD1 or TRBD2 (6 bases each). This CDR3 contains 16 residues. Between the trimmed V and J ends, which lost 9 bases and 0 bases, there was a span of 15 bases. CDR3 sequence: CASTGAHTSGANVLTF. DNA of the CDR3: TGTGCCAGTACGGGGGCTCACACCTCTGGGGCCAACGTCCTGACTTTC.

V gene TRBV20-1 combines with J gene TRBJ2-2, with 7 bases fitting TRBD2. The CDR3 runs to 16 residues. The V gene end was trimmed by 0 bases and the J gene end by 6 bases; junction bases not matched to a gene: 10. Looked up from germline, CDR1 is DFQATT and CDR2 is SNEGSKA (reference sequence). The CDR3 DNA reads TGCAGTGCTAGAGAGTCATCCGGCGGGAGAGCCGGGGAGCTGTTTTTT. This sequence encodes CSARESSGGRAGELFF.

Remarks on this clonotype: A much more abundant neighbour one base away suggests this may be a read error. This chain uses TRBV12-5 with TRBJ1-3; D is perhaps TRBD1 (5 bases). Germline CDR1 is LGHNT and CDR2 is FRNRAP. This CDR3 comprises 15 residues. Trimming left V 7 bases short and J 0 bases short, with 13 bases between. The CDR3 loop reads CASAPWGSSGNTIYF. CDR3 nucleotides: TGTGCTAGTGCCCCCTGGGGGAGCTCTGGAAACACCATATATTTT.

Only a few counts were recorded for this clonotype. The J gene is TRBJ1-1, the V gene TRBV3-1, with 7 bases matching TRBD1. Germline V gives CDR1 LGHDT, CDR2 YNNKEL (reference sequence). The V segment lost 4 bases and the J segment 6 bases; nucleotides outside the gene matches: 5. The CDR3 spans 13 residues. CDR3 amino acids: CASSPTGEPEAFF. In DNA form, the CDR3 reads TGTGCCAGCAGCCCTACAGGGGAGCCTGAAGCTTTCTTT.

This chain connects TRBV15 to TRBJ2-7, with D hard to call. From germline, CDR1 is LNHNV and CDR2 YYDKDF (reference sequence). This CDR3 contains 14 residues. Between the trimmed V and J ends, which lost 5 bases and 7 bases, there was a span of 18 bases. CDR3 DNA: TGTGCCACCAGCTTCTCGCGGTGGGCGGAGGAGCAGTACTTC. This gives the protein CATSFSRWAEEQYF.

The rearrangement links TRBV28 to TRBJ2-7, with TRBD1 matching 9 bases. V was clipped by 5 bases and J by 0 bases; unmatched bases: 8. The CDR3 sequence is 16 residues long. Germline CDR1 MDHEN, CDR2 SYDVKM. In DNA, the CDR3 is TGTGCCAGCAGTGCTCGGACAGGGGCGAGCTCCTACGAGCAGTACTTC. Its translation is CASSARTGASSYEQYF.

This clonotype was counted many times. The chain links TRBV5-6 to TRBJ1-2, with D unresolved. This CDR3 spans 15 amino acids. Germline-derived CDR1 and CDR2 are SGHDT and YYEEEE. Trimming pared 3 bases from V and 6 bases from J, leaving 18 bases between. CDR3 DNA: TGTGCCAGCAGCTCCCCTAGAGGCAGGCCCCATGGCTACACCTTC. Translating gives CASSSPRGRPHGYTF. Filled out from reference TRBV5-6 and TRBJ1-2, the complete variable domain reads DAGVTQSPTHLIKTRGQQVTLRCSPKSGHDTVSWYQQALGQGPQFIFQYYEEEERQRGNFPDRFSGHQFPNYSSELNVNALLLGDSALYLCASSSPRGRPHGYTFGSGTRLTVV.

This clonotype was seen at least ten times. DNA of the CDR3: TGTGCCAGCAGCGTAGGACAGGGCTTCGACACTGAAGCTTTCTTT. This gives the protein CASSVGQGFDTEAFF. The gene calls are TRBV9 and TRBJ1-1; 7 nucleotides match TRBD1. Trimming at V came to 0 bases and at J to 3 bases, leaving 5 bases not matched to a gene. This CDR3 region has 15 residues. Germline V gene lookup returns CDR1 SGDLS and CDR2 YYNGEE. Together with reference TRBV9 and TRBJ1-1, the CDR3 gives the full variable domain: DSGVTQTPKHLITATGQRVTLRCSPRSGDLSVYWYQQSLDQGLQFLIQYYNGEERAKGNILERFSAQQFPDLHSELNLSSLELGDSALYFCASSVGQGFDTEAFFGQGTRLTVV.

This clonotype was recorded at least ten times. The chain recombines TRBV20-1 with TRBJ1-1, with TRBD1 matching over 10 bases. The CDR3 runs 13 residues. The V segment lost 5 bases and the J segment 4 bases; nucleotides outside the gene matches: 4. Germline V gives CDR1 DFQATT, CDR2 SNEGSKA (reference sequence). CDR3 sequence reads: CSARTGGSTEAFF. DNA of the CDR3: TGCAGTGCTCGGACAGGGGGGAGCACTGAAGCTTTCTTT.

At least ten counts were recorded for this clonotype. The chain uses TRBV25-1 and TRBJ1-2, with D perhaps TRBD1 (6 bases). Germline assignment: CDR1 MGHDK and CDR2 SYGVNS. The CDR3 is made up of 13 amino acids. V lost 3 bases to trimming and J lost 8 bases, with 13 bases between them. CDR3 residues: CASSDGPGVGYTF. The CDR3 DNA is TGTGCCAGCAGTGATGGGCCAGGGGTCGGCTACACCTTC.

About this clonotype: A much larger clone sits a single nucleotide away, making a read error possible. CDR3 bases: TGTGCCAGCAGTACCCTAGGGGGCGTGGGTCCCAAAAACATTAAGTACTTC. This codes for CASSTLGGVGPKNIKYF. This chain uses TRBV7-2 with TRBJ2-4, with TRBD1 matching over 7 bases. This CDR3 is 17 amino acids long. CDR1 SGHTA and CDR2 FQGNSA come from the germline V gene.

The V gene is TRBV12-3 or TRBV12-4, the J gene TRBJ2-2, with D unresolved. The CDR3 has 15 residues. The V end lost 3 bases, the J end lost 5 bases, and 13 bases lay between the germline ends. The CDR3 bases are TGTGCCAGCAGTTTGTCCTCCGGCCGGACCGGGGAGCTGTTTTTT. Its translation is CASSLSSGRTGELFF.

The chain uses TRBV10-3 and TRBJ1-5, with TRBD1 as a possible D gene (5 bases). Trimming cost V 3 bases and J 4 bases, with 10 bases left between them. The germline gives CDR1 ENHRY, CDR2 SYGVKD. This CDR3 region has 14 residues. As DNA, the CDR3 is TGTGCCATCAGTGAAGTTGGGGCAAATCAGCCCCAGCATTTT. Protein product: CAISEVGANQPQHF.

Ten or more counts support this clonotype. The V gene is TRBV29-1, the J gene TRBJ2-6; D perhaps matches TRBD2 (5 bases). The CDR3 extends over 15 amino acids. Germline CDR1 is SQVTM and CDR2 is ANQGSEA. Trimming took 7 bases from V and 0 from J, leaving 13 bases between them. The CDR3 bases are TGCAGCGCGAGGGTAGCAAGCTCTGGGGCCAACGTCCTGACTTTC. Translated, it gives CSARVASSGANVLTF.

In this sample, this clonotype turned up many times. DNA of the CDR3: TGTGCCAGTAGTGAGGGACCCTATAGCAATCAGCCCCAGCATTTT. Amino acid sequence: CASSEGPYSNQPQHF. V gene TRBV19 combines with J gene TRBJ1-5; D is perhaps TRBD1 (5 bases). V was cut by 5 bases and J by 0 bases, with 11 bases left in between. CDR3 size: 15 residues. The V gene's germline CDR1 is LNHDA and CDR2 SQIVND (reference sequence).

This clonotype turned up a few times. CDR3 nucleotides: TGTGCCAGCAGCGTTGGGAGCGGGGTCGGTACCGGGGAGCTGTTTTTT. Protein: CASSVGSGVGTGELFF. The chain combines TRBV9 with TRBJ2-2, with 7 positions matching TRBD2. V was clipped by 2 bases and J by 5 bases; unmatched bases: 9. There are 16 residues in the CDR3. Germline V lookup: CDR1 SGDLS, CDR2 YYNGEE.

This clonotype was counted ten times or more. The rearrangement links TRBV30 to TRBJ2-2; D possibly matches TRBD1 or TRBD2 (5 bases each). This CDR3 is 16 amino acids long. V was shortened by 0 bases and J by 0 bases, with 11 bases between the two germline ends. Germline-derived CDR1 and CDR2 are GTSNPN and SVGIG (reference sequence). For the CDR3, the DNA is TGTGCCTGGAGTGTACTCCTGGGGGCGAACACCGGGGAGCTGTTTTTT. This codes for CAWSVLLGANTGELFF.

V usage is TRBV6-2 or TRBV6-3 and J usage is TRBJ2-5; 11 bases align to TRBD1. V shed 5 bases and J 5 bases; nucleotides not matched to a gene: 13. The CDR3 is 17 amino acids. Germline lookup yields CDR1 MNHEY and CDR2 SVGEGT. This chain's CDR3 is CASSHGARTGGWETQYF. DNA for the CDR3: TGTGCCAGCAGTCACGGCGCGAGGACAGGGGGCTGGGAGACCCAGTACTTC.